This T cell receptor beta chain derives from a study of T cell responses to AZD1222 COVID-19 vaccine (dated by TCRdb to the early 2020s). Looking at the study overall: AZD1222 recipients with second doses at about 4 weeks or about 12 weeks were pooled, because spike-specific TCR depth and breadth did not differ between schedules. A total of approximately 230 trial participants underwent TCR sequencing, of whom some 210 received two doses of AZD1222 and about 26 received two doses of the MenACWY control vaccine. Enrollment into the trials was organized by age into subgroups of 18-55, 56-69 and 70-plus years, and those subgroups contained roughly 160, 29 and 62 TCR-sequenced participants, respectively.

With respect to this clone: The antigen it binds to is not known. No quality values exist for individual bases; no much larger clone is one base distant.

Results and caveats for the whole study, not just this receptor: Epitopes outside the regions mutated in the B.1.351 and B.1.1.7 variants were reportedly recognized by nearly half of the unique spike-specific TCRs. The whole spike protein was spanned by vaccine-associated CD4 TCRs, and dominant responses were seen in regions 160-218 and 743-854. No day 14 peak-response samples were available, so repertoires were characterized only after the peak T cell response. Only six AZD1222 recipients were SARS-CoV-2 seropositive at baseline, limiting conclusions about previously exposed vaccinees. Participants were mostly white British, with more females than males. The authors suggested clonal diversity may have been underestimated. The 56-69-year group was small, and its depth increase did not reach significance, likely because of low power. After two AZD1222 doses, both the breadth and the depth of spike-specific TCRs were significantly higher than at day 0 and than in MenACWY recipients.

The sample's time point, from its label and the paper: baseline before first vaccination. The vaccinee samples were drawn from two UK trials, COV001 and COV002, one of which was a single-blind randomized controlled phase 2/3 trial testing AZD1222 (ChAdOx1 nCoV-19) in healthy adults. For TCRbeta chain sequencing, PBMC samples were collected from trial participants at day 0 and at day 28 after the second dose. The CDR3 regions of human TCRbeta chains were analyzed by immunosequencing. The original pipeline was this. TCRs in the repertoires were matched against a reference library of SARS-CoV-2-specific TCRs that had been generated with the MIRA antigen-specificity platform. Breadth was defined as the fraction of unique TCRs that were SARS-CoV-2-associated, and depth was defined as the fraction of total T cells that were SARS-CoV-2-associated. Using the MIRA data, every spike-specific TCR was mapped to the spike region that the TCR reacted to and assigned to either a CD4 or a CD8 class. Log10-transformed breadth and depth values were compared by one-way ANOVA with Sidak's multiple comparisons tests. As stored in TCRdb, this immuneACCESS dataset retains in-frame rearrangements with V and J assigned. A fraction of the clones does not appear; measured against another copy, unresolved V genes explain less than half of the discrepancy, and the remainder lacks a known reason. That table supplies the V and J calls and clone size; D and trimming were determined from the DNA. This sample gives fewer than 200,000 clones in total; about 91% of them show up just once. The ten largest make up under 2.5% of the sample.

The germline V gene gives CDR1 as SGHTA and CDR2 as FQGTGA. The cysteine opens and the phenylalanine closes a CDR3 of 16 amino acids. Only the CDR3 DNA stays, 48 bases, in frame from base 1. After removal of 4 bases from V and 7 bases from J, the junction retains 12 bases not matched to a gene. Sequences were derived from peripheral blood, sampled on day 0 of AZD1222 vaccination. The receptor was derived from an adult in good health. Here the chain combines TRBV7-3 and TRBJ2-2; 7 bases in the middle match TRBD1. The CDR3 region: CASSSTPDRVGGELFF. The DNA sequence follows: TGTGCCAGCAGCTCGACCCCTGACAGGGTGGGCGGGGAGCTGTTTTTT. Full variable domain (CDR3 extended with the reference TRBV7-3 and TRBJ2-2 proteins): GAGVSQTPSNKVTEKGKYVELRCDPISGHTALYWYRQSLGQGPEFLIYFQGTGAADDSGLPNDRFFAVRPEGSVSTLKIQRTERGDSAVYLCASSSTPDRVGGELFFGEGSRLTVL.